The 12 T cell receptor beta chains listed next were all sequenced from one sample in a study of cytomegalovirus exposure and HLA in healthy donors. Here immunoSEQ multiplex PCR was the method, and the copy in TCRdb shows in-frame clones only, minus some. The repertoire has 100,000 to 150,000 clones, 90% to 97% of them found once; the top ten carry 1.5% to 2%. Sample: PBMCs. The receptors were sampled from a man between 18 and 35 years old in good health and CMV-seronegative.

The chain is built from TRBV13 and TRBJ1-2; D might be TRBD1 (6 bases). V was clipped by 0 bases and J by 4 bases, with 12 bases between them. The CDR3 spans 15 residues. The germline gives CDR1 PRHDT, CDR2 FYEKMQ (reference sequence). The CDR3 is CASSLGPQGTYGYTF. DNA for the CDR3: TGTGCCAGCAGCTTAGGCCCCCAGGGGACCTATGGCTACACCTTC.

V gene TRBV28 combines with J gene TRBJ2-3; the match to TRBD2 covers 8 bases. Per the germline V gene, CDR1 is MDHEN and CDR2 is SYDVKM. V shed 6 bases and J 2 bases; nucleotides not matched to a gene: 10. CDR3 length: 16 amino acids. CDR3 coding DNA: TGTGCCAGCAGCTCCCGACTAGCGCGGACCACAGATACGCAGTATTTT. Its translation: CASSSRLARTTDTQYF.

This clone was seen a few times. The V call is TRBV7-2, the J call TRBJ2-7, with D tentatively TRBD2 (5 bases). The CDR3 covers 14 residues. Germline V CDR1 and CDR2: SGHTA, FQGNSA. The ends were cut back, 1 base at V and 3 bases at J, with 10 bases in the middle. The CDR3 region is CASSLGGAGYEQYF. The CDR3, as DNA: TGTGCCAGCAGCTTAGGGGGAGCCGGCTACGAGCAGTACTTC.

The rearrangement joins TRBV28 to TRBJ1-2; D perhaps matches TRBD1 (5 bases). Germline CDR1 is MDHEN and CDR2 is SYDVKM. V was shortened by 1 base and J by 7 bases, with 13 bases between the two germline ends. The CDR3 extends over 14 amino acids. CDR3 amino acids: CASSLLLDSFGYTF. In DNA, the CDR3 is TGTGCCAGCAGTTTATTGTTAGACAGTTTTGGCTACACCTTC.

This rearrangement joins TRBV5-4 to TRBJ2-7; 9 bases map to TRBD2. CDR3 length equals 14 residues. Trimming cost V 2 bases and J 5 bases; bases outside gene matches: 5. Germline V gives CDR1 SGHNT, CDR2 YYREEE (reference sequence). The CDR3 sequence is CASSFRSSGNEQYF. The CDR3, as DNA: TGTGCCAGCAGCTTTAGGTCTAGCGGGAACGAGCAGTACTTC.

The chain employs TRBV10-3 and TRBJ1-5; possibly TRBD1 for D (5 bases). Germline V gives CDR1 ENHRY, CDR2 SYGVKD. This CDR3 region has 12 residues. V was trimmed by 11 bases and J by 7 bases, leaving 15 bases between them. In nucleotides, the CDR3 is TGTGCCGCCGGCGGGGGATTGCAGCCCCAGCATTTT. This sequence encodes CAAGGGLQPQHF.

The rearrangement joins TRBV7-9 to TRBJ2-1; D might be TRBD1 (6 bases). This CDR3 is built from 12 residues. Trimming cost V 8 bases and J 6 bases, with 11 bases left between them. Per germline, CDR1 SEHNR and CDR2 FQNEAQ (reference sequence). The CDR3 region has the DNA TGTGCCAGCTGGACAGCTGTCAATGAGCAGTTCTTC. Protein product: CASWTAVNEQFF.

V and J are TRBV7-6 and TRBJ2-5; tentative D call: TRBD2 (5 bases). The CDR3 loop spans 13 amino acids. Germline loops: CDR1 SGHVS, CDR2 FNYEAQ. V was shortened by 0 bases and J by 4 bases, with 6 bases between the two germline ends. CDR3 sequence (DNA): TGTGCCAGCAGCTTAGCGGGAGTAGAGACCCAGTACTTC. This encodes CASSLAGVETQYF.

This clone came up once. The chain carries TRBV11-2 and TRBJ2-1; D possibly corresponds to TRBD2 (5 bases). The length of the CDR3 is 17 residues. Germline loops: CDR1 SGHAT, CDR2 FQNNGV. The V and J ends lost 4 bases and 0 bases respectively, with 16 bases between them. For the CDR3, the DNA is TGTGCCAGCAGCTATAACGGCGGGTCGAGCTCCTACAATGAGCAGTTCTTC. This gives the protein CASSYNGGSSSYNEQFF.

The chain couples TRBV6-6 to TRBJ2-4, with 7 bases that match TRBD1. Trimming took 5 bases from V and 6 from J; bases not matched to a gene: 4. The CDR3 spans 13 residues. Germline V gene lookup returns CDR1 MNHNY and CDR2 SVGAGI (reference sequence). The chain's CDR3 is CASSMTGLNIQYF. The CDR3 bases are TGTGCCAGCAGTATGACAGGGTTAAACATTCAGTACTTC.

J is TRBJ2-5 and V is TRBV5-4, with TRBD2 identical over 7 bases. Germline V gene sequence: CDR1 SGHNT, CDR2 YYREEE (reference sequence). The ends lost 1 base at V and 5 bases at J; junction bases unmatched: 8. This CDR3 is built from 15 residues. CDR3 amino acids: CASSLRGEGSETQYF. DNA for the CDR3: TGTGCCAGCAGCTTGCGCGGGGAGGGCTCGGAGACCCAGTACTTC.

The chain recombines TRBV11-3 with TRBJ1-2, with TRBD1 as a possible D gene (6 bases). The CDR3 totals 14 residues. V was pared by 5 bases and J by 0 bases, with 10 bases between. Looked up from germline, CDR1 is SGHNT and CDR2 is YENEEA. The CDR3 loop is CASSLDSPNYGYTF. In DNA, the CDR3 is TGTGCCAGCAGCCTGGACAGTCCTAACTATGGCTACACCTTC.